The 15 T cell receptor beta chains below come from one sample, sequenced in a study of neurological immune-mediated disorders. TCRdb redid the calling of the 5' RACE reads with MiXCR, one entry per CDR3 protein. The sample records 45,000 or so distinct CDR3 sequences, roughly 3% being singletons. Specimen: PBMCs. These receptors all come from a woman aged 50 to 65 with multiple sclerosis.

V usage is TRBV5-6 and J usage is TRBJ1-2; D might be TRBD1 (5 bases). Germline CDR1 is SGHDT and CDR2 is YYEEEE. CDR3 length: 13 residues. V lost 4 bases and J lost 7, with 14 bases in between. In DNA form, the CDR3 reads TGTGCCAGCAGCGGCAGGGTGACGGGTGGCTACACCTTC. The encoded protein is CASSGRVTGGYTF.

This clonotype was seen at least ten times. The V gene is TRBV5-1, the J gene TRBJ2-5, with D possibly TRBD2 on 6 matching bases. The V end was cut by 3 bases, the J end by 1 base, with 22 bases between. CDR1 is SGHRS, CDR2 YFSETQ, per germline. This CDR3 contains 18 residues. The CDR3 sequence is CASSSRGPGASIQETQYF. The CDR3 region has the DNA TGCGCCAGCAGCTCCCGCGGCCCGGGAGCCTCGATCCAAGAGACCCAGTACTTC.

In this sample, this clonotype turned up many times. This rearrangement joins TRBV20-1 to TRBJ1-1; D may be TRBD1 (5 bases). The CDR3 has 14 residues. Between the trimmed V and J ends, which lost 2 bases and 2 bases, there was a span of 12 bases. Germline-derived CDR1 and CDR2 are DFQATT and SNEGSKA (reference sequence). CDR3 bases: TGCAGTGCTAGATTGGGACTGATTAACACTGAAGCTTTCTTT. Its protein product is CSARLGLINTEAFF.

This clonotype occurred many times. This chain links TRBV6-5 with TRBJ1-2; 9 nucleotides align to TRBD1. Germline lookup yields CDR1 MNHEY and CDR2 SVGAGI. With V trimmed by 5 bases and J by 6 bases, 10 bases remained unmatched. CDR3 size: 15 residues. CDR3 amino acids: CASSRPGQGLDGYTF. The CDR3 DNA follows: TGTGCCAGCAGTCGACCGGGACAGGGACTGGATGGCTACACCTTC.

This clonotype was found many times. V usage is TRBV6-4 and J usage is TRBJ2-3; 10 bases are shared with TRBD2. The germline V gene encodes CDR1 MRHNA and CDR2 SNTAGT. The V and J ends lost 6 bases and 1 base, in that order; junction bases with no gene match: 4. This CDR3 is built from 15 residues. CDR3 residues: CASSQTSGRTDTQYF. As DNA, the CDR3 is TGTGCCAGCAGCCAGACTAGCGGGCGCACAGATACGCAGTATTTT.

The sample holds many counts of this clonotype. This chain links TRBV28 with TRBJ1-5, with 7 bases that match TRBD1. CDR3 length equals 15 residues. Per germline, CDR1 MDHEN and CDR2 SYDVKM. V lost 3 bases, J lost 4 bases, and 6 bases stayed unmatched. The CDR3 reads CASSLRGLGNQPQHF. The CDR3 nucleotides read TGTGCCAGCAGTTTGAGGGGGCTCGGTAATCAGCCCCAGCATTTT.

This clonotype was seen ten or more times. The gene calls are TRBV5-1 and TRBJ2-3; 8 positions agree with TRBD2. Losses at the gene ends were 6 bases for V and 3 bases for J; bases not matched to a gene: 12. Germline V gene data show CDR1 as SGHRS and CDR2 as YFSETQ. The CDR3 runs 16 residues. The CDR3 DNA follows: TGCGCCAGCAAGGGGGGTAGCGGGGAATCAACAGATACGCAGTATTTT. It codes for CASKGGSGESTDTQYF.

The chain uses TRBV10-3 and TRBJ2-1; D not resolved. In germline, CDR1 is ENHRY, CDR2 SYGVKD. The germline V and J ends were trimmed by 7 bases and 8 bases, with 12 bases remaining between them. CDR3 size: 12 residues. CDR3 DNA: TGTGCCATCAAGGGTAGCCCCGATGAGCAGTTCTTC. Residues: CAIKGSPDEQFF.

This clonotype has a count of ten or more. This chain links TRBV20-1 with TRBJ1-1; perhaps TRBD1 as D (5 bases). Trimming shortened V by 4 bases and J by 0 bases, and 15 bases separated the two germline ends. This CDR3 is 15 amino acids long. Per germline, CDR1 DFQATT and CDR2 SNEGSKA (reference sequence). The CDR3 is CSATVPGTVNTEAFF. The CDR3 DNA reads TGCAGTGCTACGGTTCCCGGGACGGTGAACACTGAAGCTTTCTTT.

This clonotype was observed many times. CDR3 region: CASSFSPRANTEAFF. The CDR3 DNA is TGTGCCAGCAGCTTTAGCCCACGAGCGAACACTGAAGCTTTCTTT. This chain connects TRBV5-5 to TRBJ1-1; no reliable D call. The germline V and J ends were trimmed by 2 bases and 1 base, with 12 bases remaining between them. CDR3 size: 15 residues. In germline, CDR1 is SGHKS, CDR2 YYEKEE (reference sequence).

The table lists this clonotype with many counts. This chain links TRBV6-1 with TRBJ2-7, with TRBD1 matching 8 bases. Germline V gene data show CDR1 as MNHNS and CDR2 as SASEGT. This CDR3 is built from 14 residues. J gave up 3 bases and V 7 bases, and 8 bases lay outside the gene matches. The chain's CDR3 is CASTPTGQGYEQYV. CDR3 DNA: TGTGCCAGCACACCGACCGGACAGGGCTACGAGCAGTACGTC.

Many counts were recorded for this clonotype. V gene TRBV29-1 combines with J gene TRBJ2-5; D unresolved. The germline gives CDR1 SQVTM, CDR2 ANQGSEA. Trimming removed 7 bases from V and 0 bases from J, with 15 bases in between. The CDR3 loop spans 14 amino acids. CDR3 sequence (DNA): TGCAGCGCCCGAAGGGCGGAGTACCAAGAGACCCAGTACTTC. It yields the protein CSARRAEYQETQYF.

In this sample, this clonotype turned up many times. The chain is built from TRBV7-8 and TRBJ2-5; D unclear. The CDR3 runs 13 residues. Germline loops: CDR1 SGHVS, CDR2 FQNEAQ. Trimming shortened V by 2 bases and J by 1 base, and 5 bases separated the two germline ends. The CDR3 DNA reads as TGTGCCAGCAGCTTATCCCTCCAAGAGACCCAGTACTTC. Its protein is CASSLSLQETQYF.

This clonotype was counted many times. The rearrangement uses TRBV7-9 and TRBJ1-1; D might be TRBD1 (5 bases). V dropped 0 bases and J dropped 5 bases, with 25 bases sitting between them. The CDR3 has 19 residues. Germline CDR1 reads SEHNR; CDR2 reads FQNEAQ (reference sequence). The CDR3 sequence is CASSLALAGDLAGSTEAFF. Written as DNA, the CDR3 is TGTGCCAGCAGCTTAGCCCTAGCGGGGGACTTGGCGGGGAGTACTGAAGCTTTCTTT.

The sample holds many counts of this clonotype. The CDR3 end shows no conserved phenylalanine or tryptophan, and so a read error is likely. Because the CDR3's place on the DNA is in doubt, the DNA is left out and the CDR3 is given as listed by TCRdb. The chain is built from TRBV10-3 and TRBJ2-1; the tabulated D call, TRBD2, remains unverified against the DNA. Including both end residues, the CDR3 is 16 amino acids long. Germline CDR1 ENHRY, CDR2 SYGVKD. CDR3 protein: CARNTSGSSYNEQFFR.